This TCR beta chain was sequenced during a study of blood T cell repertoires in COVID-19. On the study more broadly: Acute-phase and convalescent COVID-19 samples originated in the United States, Italy and Spain. Nucleic acid was either cDNA or gDNA, and it came from T cells, B-cell-depleted T cells, or PBMCs.

Only one count was recorded for this clone. In the same sample, other DNA sequences code for this CDR3. Authors' processing steps: Amplification with reference gene primers provided the estimates of nucleated cell counts. The assay was immunoSEQ multiplex PCR, and TCRdb's table has in-frame clones only and misses some. V, J and clone size are those of that table, while D and trimming were read from the DNA. The sample has hundreds of thousands of clones; more than 70% are singletons. This CDR3 has 14 amino acids. The V end lost 1 base, the J end lost 4 bases, and 6 bases lay between the germline ends. The germline V gene encodes CDR1 SGHRS and CDR2 YFSETQ.

The chain uses TRBV5-1 and TRBJ1-6, with D perhaps TRBD1 (6 bases). Sequencing input: peripheral blood. The receptor was isolated from a woman under 40 who had recovered from COVID-19. The CDR3 sequence: CASSLTGYNSPLHF. The CDR3 bases are TGCGCCAGCAGCTTGACAGGGTATAATTCACCCCTCCACTTT.